The following is a T cell receptor (beta chain) sequence with its context. No antigen is known for it. This entry comes from a study of OX40 agonist ivuxolimab in advanced cancers. Study-level background: Patients receiving dose escalation had hepatocellular carcinoma, melanoma, renal cell or head and neck cancer. Study-level points and caveats: CD8+ T cells showed, on average, more clonal expansion than CD4+ cells.

Profiled with immunoSEQ multiplex PCR; TCRdb holds only in-frame clones, not every one. The sample holds 60,000 to 85,000 clones, about 87% seen once. Exclusion of a patient followed from autoimmune disease history or systemic immunosuppression. The V and J ends lost 6 bases and 6 bases respectively, with 15 bases between them. This CDR3 region has 13 residues. The germline CDR1 and CDR2 sequences are SGDLS and YYNGEE. This sequence originates from an adult with an advanced solid tumor such as melanoma, head and neck, liver or kidney cancer. The material sequenced was CD4+ or CD8+ T cells sorted from blood, taken in a trial of the OX40 agonist ivuxolimab. The gene calls are TRBV9 and TRBJ1-2; D might be TRBD1 (5 bases). In DNA, the CDR3 is TGTGCCAGCAAAAGTTCCAGGGATGATGGCTACACCTTC. Protein sequence: CASKSSRDDGYTF. Together with reference TRBV9 and TRBJ1-2, the CDR3 gives the full variable domain: DSGVTQTPKHLITATGQRVTLRCSPRSGDLSVYWYQQSLDQGLQFLIQYYNGEERAKGNILERFSAQQFPDLHSELNLSSLELGDSALYFCASKSSRDDGYTFGSGTRLTVV.